This T cell receptor (beta chain) appears in the sequencing data of a study of CD8 T cells in Susac syndrome. cDNA came from about 0.51 to 1 ug RNA primed by random hexamers. TCRdb reanalysed the immunoSEQ multiplex PCR reads using MiXCR and keeps one entry per CDR3 protein. The top ten hold about 0.15% of the sample, which has about 150,000 distinct CDR3 sequences, nearly 97% seen once. Sequencing of TCR beta was carried out in blood CD8+ and CD4+ T cells. The CDR3 covers 12 residues. Trimming cost V 6 bases and J 3 bases, with 12 bases left between them. Germline V gene sequence: CDR1 DFQATT, CDR2 SNEGSKA (reference sequence).

The receptor was isolated from a human donor with multiple sclerosis. The specimen sequenced was CD8+ T cells from PBMCs. The chain carries TRBV20-1 and TRBJ2-7; D tentatively reads TRBD1 or TRBD2 (5 bases each). The CDR3 DNA sequence: TGCAGTGCCAGGGACGGTATCTACGAGCAGTACTTC. Amino acids: CSARDGIYEQYF.